One and the same sample provided the 28 T cell receptor beta chains below, sequenced in a study of T cells in Graves' hyperthyroidism and ophthalmopathy. Regions amplified from RNA transcripts were the TCR beta CDR3 regions. The HTBI set primed first-round TCR CDR3 RT-PCR. TCRdb called the multiplex PCR reads again in MiXCR, with one record for every CDR3 protein. The sample has a few hundred thousand distinct CDR3 sequences; approximately 25% are singletons. Specimen: blood. Receptors were obtained from a man aged 45-65 years with Graves' hyperthyroidism.

The gene calls are TRBV6-9 and TRBJ2-1; D may be TRBD1 (6 bases). V lost 3 bases, J lost 8 bases, and 11 bases lay in between. There are 13 residues in the CDR3. The germline CDR1 and CDR2 sequences are MNHGY and SVAAGI. The CDR3 is CASSYSKGDEQFF. CDR3 in DNA: TGTGCCAGCAGTTACTCGAAGGGGGATGAGCAGTTCTTC.

This clonotype was detected only a few times. Its ends do not fully match the called genes, so a read error is possible. The chain couples TRBV7-2 to TRBJ2-3; the D is unclear. This CDR3 is 14 amino acids long. In germline, CDR1 is SGHTA, CDR2 FQGNSA. The CDR3 DNA follows: TGCGCCAGCAGCCAAGCGACTAGCACAGATACGCAGTATTTT. Amino acids: CASSQATSTDTQYF.

The chain couples TRBV5-1 to TRBJ2-7, with D tentatively TRBD2 (7 bases). The germline V gene has CDR1 SGHRS and CDR2 YFSETQ. The CDR3 sequence is 15 residues long. Deletions cut 4 bases from V and 5 bases from J, with 19 bases between. The CDR3: CASSPRGGTSHEQYF. CDR3 sequence (DNA): TGCGCCAGCAGCCCGAGGGGGGGGACGTCCCACGAGCAGTACTTC.

The chain couples TRBV5-5 to TRBJ2-7; D is undetermined. The CDR3 runs 13 residues. V was trimmed by 4 bases and J by 3 bases, leaving 11 bases between them. Germline V lookup: CDR1 SGHKS, CDR2 YYEKEE (reference sequence). The CDR3 nucleotides are TGTGCCAGCAGCCAGGTCCCGATCTACGAGCAGTACTTC. The encoded protein is CASSQVPIYEQYF. Supplemented by reference TRBV5-5 and TRBJ2-7, the full variable domain reads DAGVTQSPTHLIKTRGQQVTLRCSPISGHKSVSWYQQVLGQGPQFIFQYYEKEERGRGNFPDRFSARQFPNYSSELNVNALLLGDSALYLCASSQVPIYEQYFGPGTRLTVT.

The rearrangement joins TRBV7-9 to TRBJ1-2; D gene uncertain. V lost 5 bases, J lost 1 base, and 5 bases lay in between. Per germline, CDR1 SEHNR and CDR2 FQNEAQ (reference sequence). The CDR3 extends over 12 amino acids. The CDR3 nucleotides are TGTGCCAGCAGCCAAATTAACTATGGCTACACCTTC. It encodes CASSQINYGYTF.

This clonotype has only a few counts. This chain links TRBV7-3 with TRBJ2-7; 12 bases are a match to TRBD2. J lost 2 bases, V lost 1 base, and 18 bases had no gene match. This CDR3 comprises 21 residues. From germline, CDR1 is SGHTA and CDR2 FQGTGA. The CDR3 DNA sequence: TGTGCCAGCAGCTTAAGGGGTGGGGACAGCCCTAGCGGGGGGGCGGCCTACGAGCAGTACTTC. This codes for CASSLRGGDSPSGGAAYEQYF.

There are many counts of this clonotype. The genes are TRBV27 and TRBJ2-3; 9 nucleotides agree with TRBD1. Germline trimming cut 3 bases from V and 3 bases from J; bases unmatched to any gene: 4. Looked up from germline, CDR1 is MNHEY and CDR2 is SMNVEV (reference sequence). This CDR3 region has 15 residues. CDR3 DNA sequence: TGTGCCAGCAGTTTGGTGGGACAGGGTACAGATACGCAGTATTTT. Protein product: CASSLVGQGTDTQYF.

This clonotype has just a few counts. The chain couples TRBV27 to TRBJ2-1, with unresolved D. CDR1 is MNHEY and CDR2 is SMNVEV in the germline V gene (reference sequence). The germline V and J ends were trimmed by 2 bases and 12 bases, with 17 bases remaining between them. The CDR3 runs to 14 residues. CDR3 loop: CASSLGSGLLGQFF. As DNA, the CDR3 is TGTGCCAGCAGTTTAGGTTCGGGCCTTTTGGGGCAGTTCTTC.

The CDR3 reads CASSDRGRNTEAFF. The CDR3 DNA sequence: TGTGCCAGCAGCGACAGGGGGAGGAACACTGAAGCTTTCTTT. The V call is TRBV7-3, the J call TRBJ1-1; TRBD1 matches 9 bases. This CDR3 has 14 residues. V lost 5 bases and J lost 1; bases outside the gene matches: 2. Germline V CDR1 and CDR2: SGHTA, FQGTGA.

At least ten counts were recorded for this clonotype. The chain joins TRBV12-3 or TRBV12-4 to TRBJ2-5; 7 nucleotides line up with TRBD2. The CDR3 runs to 15 residues. The ends lost 5 bases at V and 2 bases at J; junction bases unmatched: 8. DNA of the CDR3: TGTGCCAGCAGTGCAACTAGCGTGGATCAAGAGACCCAGTACTTC. Translated: CASSATSVDQETQYF.

Here the CDR3 DNA reads TGTGCCACCATGGGGACAGACACCGGGGAGCTGTTTTTT. Encoded protein: CATMGTDTGELFF. The chain is built from TRBV24-1 and TRBJ2-2; 7 nucleotides align to TRBD1. CDR1 and CDR2 from the germline V gene are KGHDR and SFDVKD. The CDR3 consists of 13 residues. With V trimmed by 8 bases and J by 3 bases, 2 bases remained unmatched.

This clonotype has a single count. The J gene is TRBJ2-7, the V gene TRBV3-1; weak D call: TRBD1 (5 bases). The CDR3 extends over 16 amino acids. Germline values: CDR1 LGHDT, CDR2 YNNKEL (reference sequence). The V end was cut by 0 bases, the J end by 7 bases, with 19 bases between. The CDR3 DNA follows: TGTGCCAGCAGCCAAGAATTAACAGGCGGAATGGGAGAGCAGTACTTC. Encoded protein: CASSQELTGGMGEQYF.

The chain uses TRBV10-3 and TRBJ2-1, with TRBD1 matching 7 bases. The V gene end was trimmed by 7 bases and the J gene end by 4 bases; junction bases not matched to a gene: 10. Germline CDR1 ENHRY, CDR2 SYGVKD. The CDR3 has 15 residues. The CDR3 here is CAITSTGQGYNEQFF. As DNA, the CDR3 is TGTGCCATCACCTCGACAGGGCAGGGTTACAATGAGCAGTTCTTC.

V gene TRBV24-1 combines with J gene TRBJ1-5; D gene unclear. Germline CDR1 and CDR2: KGHDR and SFDVKD. The CDR3 spans 14 residues. V was clipped by 4 bases and J by 5 bases, with 11 bases between them. CDR3 protein: CATSEAGRDQPQHF. CDR3 DNA: TGTGCCACCAGTGAAGCCGGGCGGGATCAGCCCCAGCATTTT.

This clonotype was counted only a few times. CDR3 residues: CASSYVGEDTEAFF. The CDR3 nucleotides are TGTGCCAGCAGTTATGTCGGGGAGGACACTGAAGCTTTCTTT. The rearrangement uses TRBV6-5 and TRBJ1-1, with D unclear. The CDR3 is 14 amino acids. With 3 bases removed from V and 3 bases from J, the gap between germline ends came to 11 bases. Germline V gene data show CDR1 as MNHEY and CDR2 as SVGAGI.

The V gene is TRBV19, the J gene TRBJ2-1; 7 nucleotides match TRBD1. Germline loops: CDR1 LNHDA, CDR2 SQIVND (reference sequence). The trim removed 10 bases at V and 8 bases at J, leaving 11 bases unmatched. The CDR3 loop spans 13 amino acids. The CDR3 DNA follows: TGTGCCACGCACCAACAGGGGACGGATGAGCAGTTCTTC. Translated, it gives CATHQQGTDEQFF.

The chain uses TRBV9 and TRBJ2-7, with a possible D match to TRBD2 (5 bases). The V gene lost 0 bases and the J gene lost 2 bases, with 12 bases spanning the gap. The germline gives CDR1 SGDLS, CDR2 YYNGEE. This CDR3 is 15 amino acids long. CDR3 sequence: CASSVGGSGTYEQYF. The CDR3 bases are TGTGCCAGCAGCGTAGGAGGGTCGGGGACCTACGAGCAGTACTTC.

V usage is TRBV20-1 and J usage is TRBJ2-5; D unclear. Germline-derived CDR1 and CDR2 are DFQATT and SNEGSKA (reference sequence). Trimming took 3 bases from V and 5 from J, leaving 13 bases between them. There are 13 residues in the CDR3. This CDR3 reads CSARGEVDETQYF. The CDR3 nucleotides read TGCAGTGCTAGGGGTGAGGTTGACGAGACCCAGTACTTC.

V gene TRBV7-2 combines with J gene TRBJ2-1; 11 bases align to TRBD2. This CDR3 contains 15 residues. Germline CDR1 is SGHTA and CDR2 is FQGNSA. Unmatched junction bases numbered 10, after V lost 5 bases and J lost 10 bases. CDR3 in amino acids: CASSPPGLAAGEQFF. The CDR3 DNA sequence: TGTGCCAGCAGCCCTCCGGGACTAGCGGCCGGGGAGCAGTTCTTC.

This clonotype was observed many times. The gene calls are TRBV27 and TRBJ2-7; D is perhaps TRBD2 (6 bases). The CDR3 is 13 residues long. From germline, CDR1 is MNHEY and CDR2 SMNVEV (reference sequence). The germline V and J ends were trimmed by 8 bases and 3 bases, with 14 bases remaining between them. The CDR3, as DNA: TGTGCCAGCTCCCTCGGGACTTACTACGAGCAGTACTTC. Its protein product is CASSLGTYYEQYF.

The V gene is TRBV6-1, the J gene TRBJ2-2; 9 nucleotides align to TRBD1. J gave up 6 bases and V 4 bases, and 6 bases lay outside the gene matches. From germline, CDR1 is MNHNS and CDR2 SASEGT. This CDR3 has 15 residues. The CDR3: CASSASQGASGELFF. DNA of the CDR3: TGTGCCAGCAGTGCCTCACAGGGGGCGTCCGGGGAGCTGTTTTTT.

The CDR3 here is CASSPVYGNQPQHF. CDR3 in DNA: TGTGCCAGCAGCCCCGTTTACGGGAATCAGCCCCAGCATTTT. The V gene is TRBV3-1, the J gene TRBJ1-5; D unresolved. This CDR3 has 14 residues. V was pared by 4 bases and J by 4 bases, with 11 bases between. Germline V lookup: CDR1 LGHDT, CDR2 YNNKEL (reference sequence).

There are many counts of this clonotype. The rearrangement links TRBV12-5 to TRBJ1-1; D is undetermined. The V end lost 7 bases, the J end lost 1 base, and 10 bases lay between the germline ends. This CDR3 spans 13 amino acids. CDR1 and CDR2 from the germline V gene are LGHNT and FRNRAP. CDR3 sequence: CASDKSGNTEAFF. For the CDR3, the DNA is TGTGCTAGTGATAAATCCGGGAACACTGAAGCTTTCTTT.

This clonotype turned up a few times. This rearrangement joins TRBV4-1 to TRBJ2-7; D is undetermined. The CDR3 loop spans 17 amino acids. The germline V gene encodes CDR1 MGHRA and CDR2 YSYEKL. V lost 3 bases to trimming and J lost 3 bases, with 21 bases between them. CDR3 DNA sequence: TGCGCCAGCAGCCACCCCCCCGTGCGACACAGCCTCTACGAGCAGTACTTC. It yields the protein CASSHPPVRHSLYEQYF.

The chain employs TRBV5-1 and TRBJ2-1; TRBD2 matches at 9 bases. Germline CDR1 SGHRS, CDR2 YFSETQ. This CDR3 has 14 amino acids. V trimming: 6 bases; J trimming: 9 bases; junction bases outside the gene matches: 10. The CDR3 DNA sequence: TGCGCCAGCAATCCTGGACTAGCGAATAGTGAGCAGTTCTTC. Amino acids: CASNPGLANSEQFF.

Of note for this clonotype: One junction end disagrees with the germline gene, perhaps due to a read error. The chain has TRBV2 and TRBJ1-5; 7 nucleotides align to TRBD1. Looked up from germline, CDR1 is SNHLY and CDR2 is FYNNEI. The CDR3 consists of 16 residues. The CDR3 spells CATTEARQGGNQPQHF. CDR3 DNA sequence: TGCGCCACCACGGAAGCGAGACAGGGAGGGAATCAGCCCCAGCATTTT. The entire variable domain, with the rest obtained from reference TRBV2 and TRBJ1-5, is as follows: EPEVTQTPSHQVTQMGQEVILRCVPISNHLYFYWYRQILGQKVEFLVSFYNNEISEKSEIFDDQFSVERPDGSNFTLKIRSTKLEDSAMYFCATTEARQGGNQPQHFGDGTRLSIL.

This clonotype was recorded at least ten times. The rearrangement links TRBV7-2 to TRBJ2-5; no clear D. The CDR3 loop spans 13 amino acids. Between the trimmed V and J ends, which lost 1 base and 5 bases, there was a span of 8 bases. CDR1 is SGHTA, CDR2 FQGNSA, per germline. CDR3 in DNA: TGTGCCAGCAGCTTAGAGGGATGGGAGACCCAGTACTTC. It encodes CASSLEGWETQYF.

At least ten counts were recorded for this clonotype. The chain couples TRBV28 to TRBJ1-1; D gene ambiguous. The CDR3 runs 14 residues. Per the germline V gene, CDR1 is MDHEN and CDR2 is SYDVKM. V was pared by 1 base and J by 0 bases, with 6 bases between. CDR3 region: CASSLSTLNTEAFF. The CDR3 DNA is TGTGCCAGCAGTTTATCGACCCTGAACACTGAAGCTTTCTTT.